The 15 T cell receptor beta chains below were found in one sample sequenced in a study of T-cell memory formation after mild COVID-19. TCRdb itself ran the 5' RACE reads through MiXCR, one entry per CDR3 protein. The sample lists about 620,000 distinct CDR3 sequences; about a sixth were seen once. Sequencing was carried out using PBMCs or a T cell subset sorted from them (not recorded which). These receptor sequences come from an adult woman who had mild COVID-19 (a few samples of this study predate the infection). Cell type and time point are not known.

This clonotype turned up a few times. The V gene is TRBV27, the J gene TRBJ1-2, with D tentatively TRBD1 (6 bases). Between the trimmed V and J ends, which lost 3 bases and 2 bases, there was a span of 10 bases. Germline CDR1 and CDR2: MNHEY and SMNVEV (reference sequence). The CDR3 loop spans 14 amino acids. CDR3 in amino acids: CASSFGGENYGYTF. In DNA form, the CDR3 reads TGTGCCAGCAGTTTCGGGGGCGAAAACTATGGCTACACCTTC.

The V and J genes are TRBV6-5 and TRBJ2-1; D possibly uses TRBD1 or TRBD2 (5 bases each). V was shortened by 3 bases and J by 4 bases, with 13 bases between the two germline ends. Per germline, CDR1 MNHEY and CDR2 SVGAGI. This CDR3 comprises 15 residues. CDR3 amino acids: CASSYYRDQYNEQFF. In DNA form, the CDR3 reads TGTGCCAGCAGTTATTACCGGGACCAGTACAATGAGCAGTTCTTC.

The chain combines TRBV5-6 with TRBJ2-2; D is ambiguous. Trimming cost V 2 bases and J 9 bases, with 8 bases left between them. The CDR3 has 12 residues. Germline values: CDR1 SGHDT, CDR2 YYEEEE. The CDR3 loop is CASSFLAWELFF. The CDR3 region has the DNA TGTGCCAGCAGCTTTCTGGCCTGGGAGCTGTTTTTT.

This clonotype has a count of ten or more. One junction end does not reproduce the germline sequence, and a read error may be involved. CDR3 sequence reads: CAISERPTLDRGEQYF. As DNA, the CDR3 is TGTGCCATCAGTGAGAGGCCGACCTTGGACAGGGGGGAGCAGTACTTT. This chain uses TRBV10-3 with TRBJ2-7, with 10 nucleotides matching TRBD1. Germline V lookup: CDR1 ENHRY, CDR2 SYGVKD. The CDR3 is made up of 16 amino acids.

The chain uses TRBV20-1 and TRBJ2-3; a weak D match, TRBD2 (5 bases). From germline, CDR1 is DFQATT and CDR2 SNEGSKA (reference sequence). Trimming shortened V by 0 bases and J by 4 bases, and 17 bases separated the two germline ends. The CDR3 covers 16 residues. Written as DNA, the CDR3 is TGCAGTGCTAGAGATGGTCTAGCCGCTGTTGCAGATACGCAGTATTTT. Translating gives CSARDGLAAVADTQYF.

V usage is TRBV6-1 and J usage is TRBJ2-3; TRBD1 might be the D (6 bases). V was cut by 2 bases and J by 3 bases, with 12 bases left in between. The CDR3 length is 15 residues. CDR1 is MNHNS and CDR2 is SASEGT in the germline V gene. The CDR3 here is CASSESRGRTDTQYF. The DNA for the CDR3 is TGTGCCAGCAGTGAAAGCAGGGGACGTACAGATACGCAGTATTTT.

This clonotype was observed a handful of times. V usage is TRBV4-1 and J usage is TRBJ2-7; D is undetermined. Germline assignment: CDR1 MGHRA and CDR2 YSYEKL. V lost 0 bases and J 0 bases, leaving 12 bases between the germline ends. CDR3 length equals 16 residues. The CDR3 nucleotides read TGCGCCAGCAGCCAAGAACCGGGCCTCAGCTCCTACGAGCAGTACTTC. Its translation: CASSQEPGLSSYEQYF.

This clonotype was picked up a small number of times. The genes are TRBV4-1 and TRBJ2-5; 10 bases are shared with TRBD2. The CDR3 totals 17 residues. Germline V gene sequence: CDR1 MGHRA, CDR2 YSYEKL. J lost 2 bases, V lost 3 bases, and 9 bases had no gene match. CDR3 amino acids: CASSQHTSGAGQETQYF. Here the CDR3 DNA reads TGCGCCAGCAGCCAGCATACTAGCGGGGCAGGGCAAGAGACCCAGTACTTC.

The CDR3 reads CASSPRVGTGRNNEQFF. CDR3 nucleotides: TGTGCCAGCAGCCCTAGAGTCGGGACAGGGAGAAACAATGAGCAGTTCTTC. This sequence joins TRBV7-2 and TRBJ2-1; 9 bases agree with TRBD1. Germline V gene lookup returns CDR1 SGHTA and CDR2 FQGNSA. Trimming removed 5 bases from V and 5 bases from J; junction bases left unmatched: 13. The CDR3 covers 17 residues.

The chain links TRBV29-1 to TRBJ1-3; possibly TRBD1 for D (5 bases). Germline-derived CDR1 and CDR2 are SQVTM and ANQGSEA. This CDR3 spans 11 amino acids. The V gene lost 7 bases and the J gene lost 8 bases, with 12 bases spanning the gap. The CDR3 sequence is CSARKGDTIYF. The CDR3 region has the DNA TGCAGCGCCCGAAAAGGGGACACCATATATTTT.

The rearrangement links TRBV4-3 to TRBJ2-7; possibly TRBD2 for D (7 bases). The CDR3 runs 14 residues. Germline CDR1 reads LGHNA; CDR2 reads YSLEER. The V end was cut by 4 bases, the J end by 0 bases, with 10 bases between. The CDR3 DNA reads TGCGCCAGCAGCCGAGGGGGGGCCTCCTACGAGCAGTACTTC. This encodes CASSRGGASYEQYF.

The chain uses TRBV6-6 and TRBJ2-7; 7 bases match TRBD2. With 1 base clipped from V and 0 bases from J, the junction kept 9 bases outside the gene matches. The CDR3 runs 17 residues. CDR1 MNHNY and CDR2 SVGAGI come from the germline V gene (reference sequence). The CDR3 DNA reads as TGTGCCAGCAGTTACTTCCCGCGGGGGTCTTTCTCCTACGAGCAGTACTTC. Translation gives CASSYFPRGSFSYEQYF.

The chain joins TRBV2 to TRBJ2-7; 11 bases agree with TRBD1. Germline assignment: CDR1 SNHLY and CDR2 FYNNEI. This CDR3 is 16 amino acids long. With V trimmed by 6 bases and J by 4 bases, 11 bases remained unmatched. CDR3 amino acids: CASRGVGDRGLYEQYF. The CDR3, as DNA: TGTGCCAGCAGAGGCGTTGGGGACAGGGGGTTATACGAGCAGTACTTC.

This clonotype was seen only a few times. This chain joins TRBV25-1 and TRBJ2-2, with 7 bases matching TRBD1. The CDR3 contains 15 residues. Germline V gene data show CDR1 as MGHDK and CDR2 as SYGVNS. V lost 4 bases and J lost 0; bases outside the gene matches: 2. CDR3 residues: CASSVGQPNTGELFF. The CDR3 coding sequence is TGTGCCAGCAGTGTGGGACAGCCGAACACCGGGGAGCTGTTTTTT.

This clonotype was observed a handful of times. This rearrangement joins TRBV20-1 to TRBJ2-1; D is unresolved. The CDR3 covers 11 residues. Germline V lookup: CDR1 DFQATT, CDR2 SNEGSKA (reference sequence). Trimming took 2 bases from V and 9 from J, leaving 8 bases between them. For the CDR3, the DNA is TGCAGTGCTAGAATAATCAGTGAGCAGTTCTTC. Its translation: CSARIISEQFF.